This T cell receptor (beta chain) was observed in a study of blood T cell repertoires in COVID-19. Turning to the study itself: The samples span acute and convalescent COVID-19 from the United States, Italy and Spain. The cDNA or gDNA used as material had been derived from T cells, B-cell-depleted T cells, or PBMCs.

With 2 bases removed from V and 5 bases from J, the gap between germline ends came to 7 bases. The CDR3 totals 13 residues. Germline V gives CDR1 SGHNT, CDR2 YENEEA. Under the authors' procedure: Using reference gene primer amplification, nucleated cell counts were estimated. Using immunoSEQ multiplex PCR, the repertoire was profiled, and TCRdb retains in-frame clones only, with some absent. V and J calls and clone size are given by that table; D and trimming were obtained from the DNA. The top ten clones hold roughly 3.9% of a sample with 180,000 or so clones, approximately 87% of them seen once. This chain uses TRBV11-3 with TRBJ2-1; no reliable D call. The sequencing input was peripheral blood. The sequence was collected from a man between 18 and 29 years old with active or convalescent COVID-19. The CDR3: CASSLQADNEQFF. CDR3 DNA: TGTGCCAGCAGCTTACAGGCCGACAATGAGCAGTTCTTC.